These T cell receptor beta chains were read from a single sample in a study of monozygotic twins with inflammatory bowel disease. TCRdb re-called the 5' RACE reads; one entry per CDR3 protein, DNA not given. The listing records 140,000 to 150,000 distinct CDR3 sequences. The sample taken for sequencing was blood. These TCRs come from a human donor with ulcerative colitis or Crohn's disease, or a healthy co-twin of an affected twin (not recorded which). Both conserved end residues are part of each CDR3.

cdr3_aa j_call v_call
CSARRLAGAMPYQETQYF TRBJ2-5 TRBV20-1
CASSQKPSAKNIQYF TRBJ2-4 TRBV23-1
CASSLAQGGHYEQYF TRBJ2-7 TRBV7-9
CAIEGGLGYTF TRBJ1-2 TRBV10-3
CASSIGDRYNEQFF TRBJ2-1 TRBV19
CASSVDGLPSTDTQYF TRBJ2-3 TRBV9
CASSLILGSSGNTIYF TRBJ1-3 TRBV5-6
CSVVIAYEQYF TRBJ2-7 TRBV29-1
CAISESGGRAEEQFF TRBJ2-1 TRBV10-3
CASSPLADSYNEQFF TRBJ2-1 TRBV27
CASSYRTGRYEQYF TRBJ2-7 TRBV7-2
CSVHLQGMNTEAFF TRBJ1-1 TRBV29-1
CASSLIAGVNYEQYF TRBJ2-7 TRBV27
CAWSQDVSTDTQYF TRBJ2-3 TRBV30
CASSQGERWYQETQYF TRBJ2-5 TRBV4-3
CAIRATSGSGNEQFF TRBJ2-1 TRBV10-3
CASSSGQGTETQYF TRBJ2-5 TRBV19
CASRSGETQYF TRBJ2-5 TRBV5-1
CASSQDTGGSYNEQFF TRBJ2-1 TRBV4-3
CASSQNRGWTEAFF TRBJ1-1 TRBV3-1
CASSRDRGWSTGELFF TRBJ2-2 TRBV3-1
CASSTTSGNSYTGELFF TRBJ2-2 TRBV5-1
CASSFPPRELNYGYTF TRBJ1-2 TRBV5-6
CASSDRVPDTQYF TRBJ2-3 TRBV12-3/TRBV12-4
CASHSQTQRQYF TRBJ2-7 TRBV28
CASSWATGSGANVLTF TRBJ2-6 TRBV27
CASSLDSSVGEQFF TRBJ2-1 TRBV7-2
CASSLRSPRGEKLFF TRBJ1-4 TRBV5-6
CASSPLPSSGPYNEQFF TRBJ2-1 TRBV5-1
CASSITVETQYF TRBJ2-5 TRBV12-3/TRBV12-4
CARSPSGSPSYNEQFF TRBJ2-1 TRBV5-3
CASSPAGQSSQETQYF TRBJ2-5 TRBV5-1
CASSFGDRGLRAFF TRBJ1-1 TRBV7-2
CASSTPPETDTQYF TRBJ2-3 TRBV7-2
CASSSGLVRQETQYF TRBJ2-5 TRBV5-4
CASKRQGGDEQYF TRBJ2-7 TRBV19
CASTWDPLSYEQYF TRBJ2-7 TRBV2
CASSSSLFSSGNTIYF TRBJ1-3 TRBV5-1
CASSQGEQETQYF TRBJ2-5 TRBV4-3
CASYDSTDTQYF TRBJ2-3 TRBV5-1
CSVEGPTGSGYTF TRBJ1-2 TRBV29-1
CASSLVLDTQYF TRBJ2-3 TRBV5-1
CASSLGPHNEQFF TRBJ2-1 TRBV5-1
CASSLGASSDTQYF TRBJ2-3 TRBV7-9
CSLQTSNYGYTF TRBJ1-2 TRBV29-1
CASSLGRGGLDTQYF TRBJ2-3 TRBV12-3/TRBV12-4
CSSSVVGGGEAFF TRBJ1-1 TRBV9
CASSLGPAGTQYF TRBJ2-5 TRBV5-1
CASGAKGGGHSSYEQYF TRBJ2-7 TRBV7-9
CSAPTVSYEQYF TRBJ2-7 TRBV20-1
CASSEATVADTQYF TRBJ2-3 TRBV19
CASIHGWRSGANVLTF TRBJ2-6 TRBV6-2/TRBV6-3
CSGSGIEGPRGELNRGYTGELFF TRBJ2-2 TRBV20-1
CASSPRGGDNYGYTF TRBJ1-2 TRBV5-1
CASSLRYNSPLHF TRBJ1-6 TRBV11-2